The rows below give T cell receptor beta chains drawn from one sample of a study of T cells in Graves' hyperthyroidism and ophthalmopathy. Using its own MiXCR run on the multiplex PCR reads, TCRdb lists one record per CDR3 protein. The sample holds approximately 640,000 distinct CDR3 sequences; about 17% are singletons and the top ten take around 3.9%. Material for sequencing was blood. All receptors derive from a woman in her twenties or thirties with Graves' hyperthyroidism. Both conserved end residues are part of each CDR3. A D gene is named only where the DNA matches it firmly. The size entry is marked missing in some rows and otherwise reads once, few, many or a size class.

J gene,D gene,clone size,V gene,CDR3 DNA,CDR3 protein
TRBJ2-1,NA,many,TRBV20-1,TGCAGTGCTAGGGCTAGTGGGTATGATGAGCAGTTCTTC,CSARASGYDEQFF
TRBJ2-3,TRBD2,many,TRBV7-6,TGTGCCAGCAGGGACCTAGCGGGAGGGCCAACAGATACGCAGTATTTT,CASRDLAGGPTDTQYF
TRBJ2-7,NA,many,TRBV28,TGTGCCAGCAGTTTCGGGCAAGTCTACGAGCAGTACTTC,CASSFGQVYEQYF
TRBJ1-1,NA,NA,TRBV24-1,TGTGCCACCAGTGCAGGTAAGGGTACTGAAGCTTTCTTT,CATSAGKGTEAFF
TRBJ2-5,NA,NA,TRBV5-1,TGCGCCAGCAGCTTTGAGACTGGAGAGACCCAGTACTTC,CASSFETGETQYF
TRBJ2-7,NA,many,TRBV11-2,TGTGCCAGCAGTAAGCTCCGAGAAGGGGAGCAGTACTTC,CASSKLREGEQYF
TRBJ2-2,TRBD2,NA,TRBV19,TGTGCCAGTAGTCCTGGAGCGGGAGGTGGCGGGGAGCTGTTTTTT,CASSPGAGGGGELFF
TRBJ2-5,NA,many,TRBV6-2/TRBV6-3,TGTGCCAGCAGTCGGCGGCCCCAAGAGACCCAGTACTTC,CASSRRPQETQYF
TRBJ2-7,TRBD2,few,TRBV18,TGTGCCAGCTCTTCAAACCCGGGACTAGCGATATACGAGCAGTACTTC,CASSSNPGLAIYEQYF
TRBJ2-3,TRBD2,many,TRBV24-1,TGTGCCACCAGTGATCCAGCGGGAGCTAGCACAGATACGCAGTATTTT,CATSDPAGASTDTQYF
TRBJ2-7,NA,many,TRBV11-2,TGTGCCAGCAGCCACCCTTCCTACGAGCAGTACTTC,CASSHPSYEQYF
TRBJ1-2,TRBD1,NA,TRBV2,TGTGCCAGCAGTGGACAGGGGGCGCATTATGGCTACACCTTC,CASSGQGAHYGYTF
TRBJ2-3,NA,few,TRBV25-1,TGTGCCAGCAGTGGGCAGAGTTATAATACGCAGTATTTT,CASSGQSYNTQYF
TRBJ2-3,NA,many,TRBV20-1,TGCAGTGCCCGCGGGACAGCAGCAAGCACAGATACGCAGTATTTT,CSARGTAASTDTQYF
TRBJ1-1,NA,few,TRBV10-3,TGTGCCATCAGGCTGGGGGGGGGCACTGAAGCTTTCTTT,CAIRLGGGTEAFF
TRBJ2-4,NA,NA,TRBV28,TGTGCCAGCAGTTTACCTGGGAAAAACATTCAGTACTTC,CASSLPGKNIQYF
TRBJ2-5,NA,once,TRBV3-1,TGTGCCAGCAGCCAGGGTGGAGAGGCCCAGTACTTC,CASSQGGEAQYF
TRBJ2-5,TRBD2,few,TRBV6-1,TGTGCCAGCAGTTCGGGACTAGCGGACCAAGAGACCCAGTACTTC,CASSSGLADQETQYF
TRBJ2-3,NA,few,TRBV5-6,TGTGCCAGCAGTTTGCGCGTAGGTTCCTTCACCACAGATACGCAGTATTTT,CASSLRVGSFTTDTQYF
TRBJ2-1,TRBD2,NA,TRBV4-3,TGCGCCAGCAGCCACGGGACTAGCGGGAAAATGGAGCAGTTCTTC,CASSHGTSGKMEQFF